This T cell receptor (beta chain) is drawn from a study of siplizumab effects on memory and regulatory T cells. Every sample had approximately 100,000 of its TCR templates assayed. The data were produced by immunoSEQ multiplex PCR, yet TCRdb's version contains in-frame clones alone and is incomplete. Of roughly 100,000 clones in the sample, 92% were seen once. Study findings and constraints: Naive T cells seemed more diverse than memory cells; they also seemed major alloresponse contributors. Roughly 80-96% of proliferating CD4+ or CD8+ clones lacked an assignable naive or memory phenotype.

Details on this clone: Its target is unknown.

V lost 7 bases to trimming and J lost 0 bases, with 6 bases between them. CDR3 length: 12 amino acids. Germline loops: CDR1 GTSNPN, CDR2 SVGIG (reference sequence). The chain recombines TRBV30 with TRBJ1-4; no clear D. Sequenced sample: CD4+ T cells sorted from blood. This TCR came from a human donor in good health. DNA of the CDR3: TGTGCCTCCTTAACAACTAATGAAAAACTGTTTTTT. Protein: CASLTTNEKLFF.